The rows below give T cell receptor beta chains drawn from one sample of a study of technical replicates of blood from a handful of donors. The data were produced by immunoSEQ multiplex PCR, yet TCRdb's version contains in-frame clones alone and is incomplete. The sample contains fewer than 85,000 clones, 90% to 95% of which appear only once. Sequenced material: PBMCs. The receptors derive from a human donor in good health. Some clones in this sample may be carry-over from other donors' samples. CDR3s include the opening cysteine and the closing phenylalanine or tryptophan. A D gene is named only where the DNA matches it firmly. Not all rows give a size; the values are once, few, many and, for expanded clones, a class.

v_call	j_call	clone_size	d_call	cdr3_aa	cdr3_nt
TRBV7-2	TRBJ1-2	-	TRBD1	CASSLGRGREGYTF	TGTGCCAGCAGCTTAGGCAGGGGGCGAGAGGGCTACACCTTC
TRBV15	TRBJ1-5	-	-	CATSTNDRRRQPQHF	TGTGCCACCAGCACCAACGACAGGCGCCGCCAGCCCCAGCATTTT
TRBV5-5	TRBJ2-1	-	TRBD2	CASSLTLAGGPSEQFF	TGTGCCAGCAGCTTAACACTAGCGGGAGGTCCCAGTGAGCAGTTCTTC
TRBV5-1	TRBJ2-3	-	TRBD2	CASSTVAGSTDTQYF	TGCGCCAGCAGCACCGTAGCGGGAAGCACAGATACGCAGTATTTT
TRBV19	TRBJ2-1	-	-	CASSRGPKGRGNEQFF	TGTGCCAGTAGTAGGGGGCCTAAAGGGAGGGGGAATGAGCAGTTCTTC
TRBV14	TRBJ2-7	-	TRBD1	CASSPWGQPYEQYF	TGTGCCAGCAGCCCATGGGGACAGCCCTACGAGCAGTACTTC
TRBV6-6	TRBJ1-2	-	-	CASSPGGLDYGYTF	TGTGCCAGCAGCCCGGGGGGATTGGACTATGGCTACACCTTC
TRBV5-8	TRBJ2-1	-	TRBD2	CASSLAGWGNEQFF	TGTGCCAGCAGCCTAGCGGGATGGGGCAATGAGCAGTTCTTC
TRBV9	TRBJ2-1	-	-	CASSVVGSSYNEQFF	TGTGCCAGCAGCGTAGTAGGGAGCTCCTACAATGAGCAGTTCTTC
TRBV7-2	TRBJ2-7	-	TRBD2	CASSLVVGLGVPEQYF	TGTGCCAGCAGCTTAGTGGTAGGACTAGGAGTCCCTGAGCAGTACTTC
TRBV5-4	TRBJ1-1	few	TRBD1	CASSRETGRDTEAFF	TGTGCCAGCAGCCGTGAGACAGGGCGGGACACTGAAGCTTTCTTT